A selection of T cell receptor beta chains follows, all from one sample in a study of Ad26.COV2.S vaccination and SARS-CoV-2 variants. Sequencing used immunoSEQ multiplex PCR; TCRdb keeps in-frame clones, though not all of them. The table has about 140,000 clones, more than 80% seen once; the top ten hold approximately 5.1%. The sample consisted of peripheral blood, taken after recovery from COVID-19. The receptors were gathered from a human donor who had recovered from COVID-19. The conserved cysteine and the conserved F or W are not part of the CDR3 here. D genes are given only for firm matches. The size field is filled for only some rows; it gives once, few, many or a size class.

v_call: TRBV4-3; clone_size: .; cdr3_length: 12; d_call: .; j_call: TRBJ1-4; cdr3_aa: ASSQEGGEAKLF
v_call: TRBV12-3/TRBV12-4; clone_size: .; cdr3_length: 10; d_call: .; j_call: TRBJ1-6; cdr3_aa: ASSPGGWTLH
v_call: TRBV7-7; clone_size: once; cdr3_length: 11; d_call: .; j_call: TRBJ2-7; cdr3_aa: ASSLDTSYEQY
v_call: TRBV6-5; clone_size: .; cdr3_length: 12; d_call: TRBD2; j_call: TRBJ2-5; cdr3_aa: ASSYAGGVETQY
v_call: TRBV2; clone_size: .; cdr3_length: 14; d_call: TRBD1; j_call: TRBJ2-1; cdr3_aa: ASRDRGMRSVNEQF
v_call: TRBV6-5; clone_size: .; cdr3_length: 13; d_call: TRBD1; j_call: TRBJ2-1; cdr3_aa: ASSYGQGAHNEQF
v_call: TRBV7-8; clone_size: .; cdr3_length: 14; d_call: .; j_call: TRBJ2-7; cdr3_aa: ASSYMQVREGYEQY
v_call: TRBV14; clone_size: few; cdr3_length: 12; d_call: .; j_call: TRBJ1-4; cdr3_aa: ASSQRGVNEKLF
v_call: TRBV18; clone_size: .; cdr3_length: 11; d_call: .; j_call: TRBJ1-1; cdr3_aa: ASSSSLDTEAF
v_call: TRBV4-3; clone_size: .; cdr3_length: 15; d_call: .; j_call: TRBJ2-5; cdr3_aa: ASSQEWGALDQETQY
v_call: TRBV10-1; clone_size: .; cdr3_length: 11; d_call: .; j_call: TRBJ1-1; cdr3_aa: ASSPSDLSEAF
v_call: TRBV7-2; clone_size: .; cdr3_length: 14; d_call: TRBD1; j_call: TRBJ1-4; cdr3_aa: ASSLGGQGPNEKLF
v_call: TRBV5-1; clone_size: few; cdr3_length: 10; d_call: .; j_call: TRBJ1-1; cdr3_aa: ASRELNTEAF
v_call: TRBV28; clone_size: .; cdr3_length: 12; d_call: .; j_call: TRBJ1-1; cdr3_aa: ASSFHRLNTEAF
v_call: TRBV28; clone_size: .; cdr3_length: 12; d_call: TRBD1; j_call: TRBJ2-7; cdr3_aa: ASSRRDRVEEQY
v_call: TRBV4-3; clone_size: .; cdr3_length: 12; d_call: .; j_call: TRBJ2-7; cdr3_aa: ASSQSTEGYEQY
v_call: TRBV5-1; clone_size: once; cdr3_length: 12; d_call: TRBD1; j_call: TRBJ2-3; cdr3_aa: ASSFDRGTDTQY
v_call: TRBV2; clone_size: .; cdr3_length: 11; d_call: .; j_call: TRBJ1-1; cdr3_aa: ASIATVLNEAF
v_call: TRBV5-4; clone_size: .; cdr3_length: 11; d_call: .; j_call: TRBJ2-5; cdr3_aa: ASTGTAGETQY
v_call: TRBV6-2/TRBV6-3; clone_size: once; cdr3_length: 13; d_call: .; j_call: TRBJ2-1; cdr3_aa: ASSRTESSYNEQF
v_call: TRBV12-3/TRBV12-4; clone_size: .; cdr3_length: 10; d_call: .; j_call: TRBJ1-2; cdr3_aa: ASKHLAYGYT
v_call: TRBV19; clone_size: .; cdr3_length: 12; d_call: .; j_call: TRBJ2-2; cdr3_aa: ATTGPPGIGELF
v_call: TRBV5-6; clone_size: .; cdr3_length: 11; d_call: .; j_call: TRBJ1-1; cdr3_aa: ASSLGLFPEAF
v_call: TRBV7-2; clone_size: .; cdr3_length: 13; d_call: .; j_call: TRBJ1-6; cdr3_aa: ASSLVSGAVTPLH
v_call: TRBV27; clone_size: .; cdr3_length: 15; d_call: TRBD1; j_call: TRBJ2-7; cdr3_aa: ASSPQLRQGNSYEQY
v_call: TRBV7-9; clone_size: .; cdr3_length: 14; d_call: .; j_call: TRBJ2-3; cdr3_aa: ASSRLGAGAGDTQY
v_call: TRBV2; clone_size: .; cdr3_length: 11; d_call: .; j_call: TRBJ1-1; cdr3_aa: ASSKGLNTEAF
v_call: TRBV12-5; clone_size: once; cdr3_length: 15; d_call: TRBD1; j_call: TRBJ1-5; cdr3_aa: ASGQEFRDRDNQPQH
v_call: TRBV2; clone_size: .; cdr3_length: 12; d_call: TRBD1; j_call: TRBJ2-7; cdr3_aa: ASSGGTGAYEQY
v_call: TRBV18; clone_size: .; cdr3_length: 11; d_call: .; j_call: TRBJ2-5; cdr3_aa: ASSPQGWETQY
v_call: TRBV27; clone_size: .; cdr3_length: 10; d_call: .; j_call: TRBJ2-1; cdr3_aa: ASSFTGSEQF
v_call: TRBV5-1; clone_size: .; cdr3_length: 12; d_call: .; j_call: TRBJ2-4; cdr3_aa: ASSPGETGNIQY
v_call: TRBV2; clone_size: .; cdr3_length: 13; d_call: TRBD1; j_call: TRBJ1-5; cdr3_aa: ASSDGAGGFQPQH
v_call: TRBV10-1; clone_size: once; cdr3_length: 11; d_call: .; j_call: TRBJ2-1; cdr3_aa: ASSESGGAEQF
v_call: TRBV7-9; clone_size: .; cdr3_length: 13; d_call: .; j_call: TRBJ1-3; cdr3_aa: ASSPTGTNGNTIY
v_call: TRBV11-2; clone_size: .; cdr3_length: 14; d_call: .; j_call: TRBJ1-4; cdr3_aa: ASSTPQGETNEKLF
v_call: TRBV9; clone_size: .; cdr3_length: 15; d_call: TRBD1; j_call: TRBJ2-7; cdr3_aa: ASSKEQGGIGPYEQY
v_call: TRBV5-6; clone_size: .; cdr3_length: 13; d_call: .; j_call: TRBJ1-3; cdr3_aa: ASSPALLSGNTIY
v_call: TRBV7-2; clone_size: .; cdr3_length: 10; d_call: .; j_call: TRBJ2-2; cdr3_aa: ASSLGTGELF
v_call: TRBV10-3; clone_size: .; cdr3_length: 12; d_call: TRBD1; j_call: TRBJ2-1; cdr3_aa: ATRPGQGYDEQF
v_call: TRBV2; clone_size: .; cdr3_length: 14; d_call: TRBD1; j_call: TRBJ1-5; cdr3_aa: ASSFGTGDSNQPQH
v_call: TRBV6-1; clone_size: .; cdr3_length: 12; d_call: .; j_call: TRBJ2-5; cdr3_aa: ASSEKWGLGTQY
v_call: TRBV5-1; clone_size: .; cdr3_length: 10; d_call: .; j_call: TRBJ1-1; cdr3_aa: ASGDGNTEAF